The text below deals with one T cell receptor (beta chain). Its antigen remains unidentified. This sample was taken from a study of monozygotic twins with inflammatory bowel disease. The quantity of total RNA per TCR library was 3,000 to 4,500 ng. Samples each yielded cDNA through eight separate reactions. TCRdb reanalyzed the 5' RACE reads and collapses them to one entry per CDR3 protein, without DNA. The sample table includes approximately 160,000 distinct CDR3 sequences. CDR1 KGHSH and CDR2 LQKENI come from the germline V gene. This CDR3 is built from 13 residues. General study results and limits: It was in IBD patients that TCRbeta diversity (inverse Simpson) was lower than in healthy co-twins. IBD patients exhibited fewer clonotypes shared with other individuals than healthy twins, particularly with disease activity.

The material sequenced was blood. The clonotype was recovered from a human donor with ulcerative colitis or Crohn's disease, or a healthy co-twin of an affected twin (not recorded which). The J gene is TRBJ1-2, the V gene TRBV18; the D call from TCRdb, TRBD1, cannot be confirmed without DNA. CDR3 amino acids: CASSPDSPPGYTF.